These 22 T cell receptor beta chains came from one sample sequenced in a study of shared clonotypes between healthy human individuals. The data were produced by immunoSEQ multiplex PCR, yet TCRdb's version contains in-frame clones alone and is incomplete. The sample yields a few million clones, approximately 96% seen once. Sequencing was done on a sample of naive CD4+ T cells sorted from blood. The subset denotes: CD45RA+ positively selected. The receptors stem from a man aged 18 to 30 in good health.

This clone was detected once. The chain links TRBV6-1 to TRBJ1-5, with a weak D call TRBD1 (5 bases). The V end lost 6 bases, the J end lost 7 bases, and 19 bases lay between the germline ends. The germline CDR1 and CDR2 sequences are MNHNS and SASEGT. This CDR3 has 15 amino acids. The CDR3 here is CASRAGHTGWQPQHF. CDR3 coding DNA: TGTGCCAGCAGGGCCGGACACACTGGATGGCAGCCCCAGCATTTT.

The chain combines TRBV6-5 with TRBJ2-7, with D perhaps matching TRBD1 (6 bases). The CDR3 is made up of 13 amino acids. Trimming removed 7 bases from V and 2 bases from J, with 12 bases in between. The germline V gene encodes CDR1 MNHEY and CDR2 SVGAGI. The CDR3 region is CASMGPGAYEQYF. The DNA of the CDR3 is TGTGCCAGCATGGGGCCAGGGGCCTACGAGCAGTACTTC.

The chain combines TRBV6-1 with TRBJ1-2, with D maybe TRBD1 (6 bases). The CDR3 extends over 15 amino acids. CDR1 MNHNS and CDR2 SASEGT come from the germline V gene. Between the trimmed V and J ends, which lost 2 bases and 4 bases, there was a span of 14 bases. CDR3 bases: TGTGCCAGCAGTGAATCAACAGGGTCTTCCTATGGCTACACCTTC. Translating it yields CASSESTGSSYGYTF.

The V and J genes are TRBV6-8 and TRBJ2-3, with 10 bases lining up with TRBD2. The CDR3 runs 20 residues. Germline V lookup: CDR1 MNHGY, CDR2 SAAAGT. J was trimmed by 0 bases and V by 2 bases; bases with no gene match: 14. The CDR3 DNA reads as TGTGCCAGCAGTTACCAAAAGCGAGCGGGAGGGCCCTCAAGCACAGATACGCAGTATTTT. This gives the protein CASSYQKRAGGPSSTDTQYF.

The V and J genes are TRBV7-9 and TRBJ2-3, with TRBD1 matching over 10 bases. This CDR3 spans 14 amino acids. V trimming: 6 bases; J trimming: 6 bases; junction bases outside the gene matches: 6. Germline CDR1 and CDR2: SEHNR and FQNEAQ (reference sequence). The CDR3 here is CASSRTGGSDTQYF. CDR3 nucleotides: TGTGCCAGCAGTAGGACAGGGGGATCGGATACGCAGTATTTT.

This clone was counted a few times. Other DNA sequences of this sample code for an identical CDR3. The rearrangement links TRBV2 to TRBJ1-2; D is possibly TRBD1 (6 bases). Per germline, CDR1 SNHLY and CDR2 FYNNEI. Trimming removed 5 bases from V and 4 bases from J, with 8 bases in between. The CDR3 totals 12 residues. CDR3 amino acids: CASSSGVYGYTF. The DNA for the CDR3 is TGTGCCAGCAGTTCAGGGGTCTATGGCTACACCTTC.

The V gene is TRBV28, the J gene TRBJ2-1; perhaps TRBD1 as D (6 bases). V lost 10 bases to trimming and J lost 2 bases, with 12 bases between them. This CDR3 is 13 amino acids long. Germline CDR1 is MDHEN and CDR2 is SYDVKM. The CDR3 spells CATYRVTYNEQFF. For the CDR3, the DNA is TGTGCCACGTACAGGGTGACCTACAATGAGCAGTTCTTC.

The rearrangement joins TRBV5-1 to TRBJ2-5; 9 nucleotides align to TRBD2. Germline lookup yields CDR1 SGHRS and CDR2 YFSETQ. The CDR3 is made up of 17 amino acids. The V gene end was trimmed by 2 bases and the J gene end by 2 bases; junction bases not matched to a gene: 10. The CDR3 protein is CASSFLPGLAGQETQYF. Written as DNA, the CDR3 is TGCGCCAGCAGCTTTCTTCCGGGACTAGCAGGTCAAGAGACCCAGTACTTC. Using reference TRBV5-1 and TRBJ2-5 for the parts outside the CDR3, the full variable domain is KAGVTQTPRYLIKTRGQQVTLSCSPISGHRSVSWYQQTPGQGLQFLFEYFSETQRNKGNFPGRFSGRQFSNSRSEMNVSTLELGDSALYLCASSFLPGLAGQETQYFGPGTRLLVL.

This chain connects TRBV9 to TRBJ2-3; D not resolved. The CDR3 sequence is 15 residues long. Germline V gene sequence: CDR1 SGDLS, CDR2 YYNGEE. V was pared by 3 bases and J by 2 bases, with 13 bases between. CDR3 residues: CASSASGIITDTQYF. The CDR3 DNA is TGTGCCAGCAGCGCATCAGGCATTATCACAGATACGCAGTATTTT.

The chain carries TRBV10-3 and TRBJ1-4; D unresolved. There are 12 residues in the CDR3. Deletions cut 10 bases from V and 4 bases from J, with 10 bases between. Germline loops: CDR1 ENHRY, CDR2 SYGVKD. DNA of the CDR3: TGTGCCACTGCACCAGTTAATGAAAAACTGTTTTTT. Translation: CATAPVNEKLFF.

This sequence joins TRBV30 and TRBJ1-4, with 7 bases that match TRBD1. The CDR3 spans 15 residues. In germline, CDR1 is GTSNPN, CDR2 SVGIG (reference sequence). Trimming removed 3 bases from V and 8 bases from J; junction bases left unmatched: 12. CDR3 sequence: CAWSQLNRGREKLFF. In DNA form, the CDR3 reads TGTGCCTGGAGCCAACTCAACAGGGGAAGGGAAAAACTGTTTTTT.

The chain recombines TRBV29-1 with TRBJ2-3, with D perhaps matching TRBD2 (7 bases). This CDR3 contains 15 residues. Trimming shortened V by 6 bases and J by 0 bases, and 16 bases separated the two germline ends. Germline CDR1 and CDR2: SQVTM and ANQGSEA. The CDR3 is CSVEGGPPSTDTQYF. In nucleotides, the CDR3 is TGCAGCGTCGAGGGGGGGCCGCCCAGCACAGATACGCAGTATTTT.

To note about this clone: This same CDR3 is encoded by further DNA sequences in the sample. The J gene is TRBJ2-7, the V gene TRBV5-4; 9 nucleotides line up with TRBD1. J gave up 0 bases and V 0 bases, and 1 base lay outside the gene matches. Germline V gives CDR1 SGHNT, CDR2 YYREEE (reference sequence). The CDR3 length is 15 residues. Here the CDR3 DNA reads TGTGCCAGCAGCTTGGCGGGACAGGGCTCCTACGAGCAGTACTTC. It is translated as CASSLAGQGSYEQYF.

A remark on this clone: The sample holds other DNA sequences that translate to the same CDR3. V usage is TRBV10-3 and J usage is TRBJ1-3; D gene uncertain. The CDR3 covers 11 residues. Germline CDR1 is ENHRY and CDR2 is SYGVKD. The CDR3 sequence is CAISSGNTIYF. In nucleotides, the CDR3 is TGTGCGATCTCCTCTGGAAACACCATATATTTT.

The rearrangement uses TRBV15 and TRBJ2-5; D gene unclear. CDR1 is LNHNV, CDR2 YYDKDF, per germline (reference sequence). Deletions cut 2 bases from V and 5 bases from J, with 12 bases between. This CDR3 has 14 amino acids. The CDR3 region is CATSRLRASETQYF. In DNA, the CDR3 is TGTGCCACCAGCAGACTTAGGGCTTCGGAGACCCAGTACTTC.

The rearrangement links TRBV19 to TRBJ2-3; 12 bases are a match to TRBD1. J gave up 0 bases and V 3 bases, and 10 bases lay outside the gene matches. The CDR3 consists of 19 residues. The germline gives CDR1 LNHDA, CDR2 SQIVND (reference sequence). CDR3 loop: CASSIYIKGQGASTDTQYF. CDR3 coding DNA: TGTGCCAGTAGTATCTATATAAAGGGACAGGGGGCTAGCACAGATACGCAGTATTTT.

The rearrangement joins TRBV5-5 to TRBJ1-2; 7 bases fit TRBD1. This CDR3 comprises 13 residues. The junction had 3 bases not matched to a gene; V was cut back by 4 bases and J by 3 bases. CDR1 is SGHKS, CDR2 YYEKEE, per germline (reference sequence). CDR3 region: CASSGQADYGYTF. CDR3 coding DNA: TGTGCCAGCAGCGGACAGGCAGACTATGGCTACACCTTC.

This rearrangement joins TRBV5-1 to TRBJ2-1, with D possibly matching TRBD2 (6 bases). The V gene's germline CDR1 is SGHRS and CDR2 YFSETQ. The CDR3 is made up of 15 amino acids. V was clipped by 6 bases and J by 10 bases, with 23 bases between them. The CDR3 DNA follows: TGCGCCAGCACCGTCGAAAGCCCTGGGGCGGGAGAGCAGTTCTTC. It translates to CASTVESPGAGEQFF.

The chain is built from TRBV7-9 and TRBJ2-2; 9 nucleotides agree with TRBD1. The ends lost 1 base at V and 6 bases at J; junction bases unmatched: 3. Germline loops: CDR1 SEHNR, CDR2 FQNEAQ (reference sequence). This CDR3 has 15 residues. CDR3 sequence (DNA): TGTGCCAGCAGCTTAGGGGACAGGGAGGCCGGGGAGCTGTTTTTT. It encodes CASSLGDREAGELFF.

CDR3 amino acids: CASSRGQGSSPLHF. CDR3 DNA sequence: TGTGCCAGCAGTCGGGGCCAGGGTAGTTCACCCCTCCACTTT. This sequence joins TRBV2 and TRBJ1-6; a weak D match, TRBD1 (5 bases). Germline CDR1 SNHLY, CDR2 FYNNEI. The CDR3 loop spans 14 amino acids. Trimming pared 5 bases from V and 9 bases from J, leaving 14 bases between.

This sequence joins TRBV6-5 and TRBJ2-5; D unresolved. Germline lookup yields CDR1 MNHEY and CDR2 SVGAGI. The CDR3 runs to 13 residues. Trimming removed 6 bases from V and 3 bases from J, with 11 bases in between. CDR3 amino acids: CASSRTWEETQYF. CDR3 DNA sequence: TGTGCCAGCAGCCGAACATGGGAAGAGACCCAGTACTTC.

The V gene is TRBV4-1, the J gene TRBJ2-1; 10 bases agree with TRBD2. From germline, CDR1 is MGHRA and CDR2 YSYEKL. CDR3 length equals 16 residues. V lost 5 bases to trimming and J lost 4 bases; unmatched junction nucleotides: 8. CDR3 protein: CASSFDSSGGYNEQFF. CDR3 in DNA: TGCGCCAGCAGCTTCGACTCTAGCGGGGGTTACAATGAGCAGTTCTTC.